This T cell receptor (beta chain) derives from a study of blood T cell repertoires in COVID-19 (dated by TCRdb to 2018 to 2020). Describing the broader study: Samples covering the acute and convalescent phases of COVID-19 were provided by collaborators in the United States, Italy and Spain. Subjects who had been exposed to COVID-19, were actively infected with it, or had recovered from it provided the deeply sampled blood TCRbeta repertoires that made up the dataset. A freely available public database, intended as a resource for researchers studying the immune response to SARS-CoV-2, is where the repertoires were released. The material from the prospective study consisted of cDNA or gDNA derived from T cells, B-cell-depleted T cells, or PBMCs. Where available, HLA class I and class II types were taken from metadata supplied by the sample provider and were not determined by assay-based typing. Nearly every sample came with metadata listing a de-identified subject ID, COVID-19 status, age in years and sex. Samples came from the ongoing ImmuneRACE study (first 160 participants) plus 1,254 subjects from 6 global collaborators.

Relative to germline, V is 1 base shorter and J is 5 bases shorter, with 9 bases between their ends. Reading the germline V gene gives CDR1 MDHEN and CDR2 SYDVKM. Inclusive of the bounding cysteine and phenylalanine, the CDR3 is 14 residues long. Only the CDR3 region is kept as DNA, spanning 42 bases read in frame from base 1. Participants in the prospective study were aged roughly 18 to 90 years, lived in 20 to 30 United States geographic areas, and enrolled through a virtual design. In the prospective study, participants were assigned to cohorts based on the clinical history participants reported in a screening survey and a study questionnaire. In the prospective study, mobile phlebotomists collected whole blood, serum and a nasopharyngeal or oropharyngeal swab from each participant. Over a roughly 2-month period, participants in the prospective study had the option of providing additional blood draws and questionnaires. Before DNA extraction, blood samples from the prospective study were shipped at room temperature or frozen.

The investigation overall reported the following: The quantity of clinical and demographic metadata differed by source and by participant and was supplied without curation.

The immunoSEQ Assay, a bias-controlled multiplex PCR, was used to amplify TCRbeta CDR3 regions from genomic DNA. As for the authors' bioinformatics: Nucleated cell counts per sample were estimated from amplification of reference gene primers within the assay. To quantify the absolute abundance of each unique TCRbeta CDR3 rearrangement, sequence reads were collapsed and filtered. For each sample, productive Simpson clonality was calculated as the square root of Simpson's diversity index over productive rearrangements. Held by TCRdb, this immuneACCESS table contains in-frame sequences only and omits some clones. Under half of the omission traces to an unresolved V gene where checked; the cause of the rest is unknown. The V and J calls and clone size were taken over from that table, and D and trimming were inferred from the DNA. The sample yields about 210,000 clones; about 82% were counted once. In total, the top ten clones hold 4.5% to 7% of the sample.

This clone was observed once. The target of this receptor is not known. Base qualities were left out, and no much larger clone turns up one base away. Recombination joined TRBV28 with TRBJ1-5; the D gene remains uncertain. Material for sequencing was PBMCs or T cells enriched from blood (not recorded which). The source is a man aged 40-49 years with acute COVID-19. The CDR3 is CASSLFRRDQPQHF. The DNA sequence follows: TGTGCCAGCAGTTTATTTCGGAGGGATCAGCCCCAGCATTTT.